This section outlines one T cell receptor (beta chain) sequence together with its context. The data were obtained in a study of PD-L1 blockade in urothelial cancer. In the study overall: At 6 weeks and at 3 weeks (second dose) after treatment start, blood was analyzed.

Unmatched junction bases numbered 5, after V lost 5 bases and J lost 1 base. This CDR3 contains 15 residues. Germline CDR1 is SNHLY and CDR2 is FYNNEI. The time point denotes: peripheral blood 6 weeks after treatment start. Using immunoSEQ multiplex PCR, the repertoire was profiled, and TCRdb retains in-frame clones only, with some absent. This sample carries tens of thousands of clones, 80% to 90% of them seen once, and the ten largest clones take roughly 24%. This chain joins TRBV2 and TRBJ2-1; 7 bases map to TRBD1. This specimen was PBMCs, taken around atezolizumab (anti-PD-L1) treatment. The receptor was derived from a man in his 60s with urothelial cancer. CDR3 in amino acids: CASSPRQGSYNEQFF. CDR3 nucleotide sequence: TGTGCCAGCAGTCCGAGACAGGGATCCTACAATGAGCAGTTCTTC.